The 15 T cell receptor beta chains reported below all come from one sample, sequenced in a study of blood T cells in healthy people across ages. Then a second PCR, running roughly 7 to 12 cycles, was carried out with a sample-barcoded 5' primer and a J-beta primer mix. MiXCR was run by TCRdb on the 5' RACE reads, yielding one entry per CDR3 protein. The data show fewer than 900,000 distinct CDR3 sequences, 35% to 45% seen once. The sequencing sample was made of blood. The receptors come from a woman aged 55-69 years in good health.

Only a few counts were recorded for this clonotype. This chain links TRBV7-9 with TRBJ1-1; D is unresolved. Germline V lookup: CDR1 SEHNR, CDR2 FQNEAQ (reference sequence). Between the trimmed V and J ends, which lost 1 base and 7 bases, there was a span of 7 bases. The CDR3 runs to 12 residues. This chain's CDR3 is CASSLVVNEAFF. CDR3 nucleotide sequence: TGTGCCAGCAGCTTAGTGGTGAATGAAGCTTTCTTT. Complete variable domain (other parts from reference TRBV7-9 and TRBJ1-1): DTGVSQNPRHKITKRGQNVTFRCDPISEHNRLYWYRQTLGQGPEFLTYFQNEAQLEKSRLLSDRFSAERPKGSFSTLEIQRTEQGDSAMYLCASSLVVNEAFFGQGTRLTVV.

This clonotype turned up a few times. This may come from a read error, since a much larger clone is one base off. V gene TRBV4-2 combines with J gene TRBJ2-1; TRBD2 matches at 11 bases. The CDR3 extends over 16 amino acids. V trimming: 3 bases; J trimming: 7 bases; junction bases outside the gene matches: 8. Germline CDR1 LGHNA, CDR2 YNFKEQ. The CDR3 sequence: CASSQSTSGGINEQFF. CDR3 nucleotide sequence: TGTGCCAGCAGCCAGAGTACTAGCGGGGGTATAAATGAGCAGTTCTTC.

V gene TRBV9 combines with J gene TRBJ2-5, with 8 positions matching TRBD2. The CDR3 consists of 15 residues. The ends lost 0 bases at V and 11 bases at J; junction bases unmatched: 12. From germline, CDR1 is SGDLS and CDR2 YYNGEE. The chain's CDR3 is CASSVGAGVVNEQYF. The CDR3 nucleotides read TGTGCCAGCAGCGTAGGAGCGGGAGTGGTTAATGAGCAGTACTTC.

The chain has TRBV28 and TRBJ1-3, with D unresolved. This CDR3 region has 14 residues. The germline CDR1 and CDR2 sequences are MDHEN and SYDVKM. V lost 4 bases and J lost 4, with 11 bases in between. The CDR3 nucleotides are TGTGCCAGCAGTTCTGAGATACAGGGAAACACCATATATTTT. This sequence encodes CASSSEIQGNTIYF.

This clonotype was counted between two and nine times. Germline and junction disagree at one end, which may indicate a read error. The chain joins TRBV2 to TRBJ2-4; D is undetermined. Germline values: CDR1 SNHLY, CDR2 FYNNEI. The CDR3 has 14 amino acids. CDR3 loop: CASSEDLAKNIQYF. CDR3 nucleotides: TGTGCCAGCAGCGAAGACTTAGCCAAAAACATTCAGTACTTC.

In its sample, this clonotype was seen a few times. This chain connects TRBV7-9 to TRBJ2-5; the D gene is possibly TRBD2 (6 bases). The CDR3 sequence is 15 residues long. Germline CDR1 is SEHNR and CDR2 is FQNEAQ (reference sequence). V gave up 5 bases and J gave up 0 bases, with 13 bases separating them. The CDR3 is CASSPSGGYQETQYF. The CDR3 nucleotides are TGTGCCAGCAGCCCCAGTGGGGGGTACCAAGAGACCCAGTACTTC.

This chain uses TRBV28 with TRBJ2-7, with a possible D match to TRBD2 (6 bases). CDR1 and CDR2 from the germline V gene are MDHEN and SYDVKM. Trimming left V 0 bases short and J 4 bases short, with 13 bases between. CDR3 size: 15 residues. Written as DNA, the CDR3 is TGTGCCAGCAGTTTATGGGGACTCCTTCAGTACGAGCAGTACTTC. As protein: CASSLWGLLQYEQYF.

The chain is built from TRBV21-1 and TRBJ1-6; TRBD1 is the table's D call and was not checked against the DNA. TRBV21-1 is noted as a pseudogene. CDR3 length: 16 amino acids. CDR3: CASSKPPGQKNSPLHF. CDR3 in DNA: TGTGCCAGCAGCAAACCTCCGGGACAGAAAAATTCACCCCTCCACTTT.

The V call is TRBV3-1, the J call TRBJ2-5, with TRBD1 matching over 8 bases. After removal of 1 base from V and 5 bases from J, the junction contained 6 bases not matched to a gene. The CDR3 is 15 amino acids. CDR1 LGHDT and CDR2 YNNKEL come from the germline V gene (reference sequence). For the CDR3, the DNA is TGTGCCAGCAGCCAAGGAAGGACAGGGAGTGAGACCCAGTACTTC. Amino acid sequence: CASSQGRTGSETQYF.

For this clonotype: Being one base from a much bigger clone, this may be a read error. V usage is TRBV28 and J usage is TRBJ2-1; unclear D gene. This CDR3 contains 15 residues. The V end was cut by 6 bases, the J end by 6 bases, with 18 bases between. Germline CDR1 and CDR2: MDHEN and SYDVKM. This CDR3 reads CASSKDFDPVNEQFF. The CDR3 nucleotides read TGTGCCAGCAGCAAAGACTTCGACCCTGTCAATGAGCAGTTCTTC.

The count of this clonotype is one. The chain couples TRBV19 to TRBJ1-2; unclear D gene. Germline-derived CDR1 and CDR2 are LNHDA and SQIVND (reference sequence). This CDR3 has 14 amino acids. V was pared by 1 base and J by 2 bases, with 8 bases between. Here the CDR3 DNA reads TGTGCCAGTAGTATAGGGGGAAGGAACTATGGCTACACCTTC. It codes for CASSIGGRNYGYTF.

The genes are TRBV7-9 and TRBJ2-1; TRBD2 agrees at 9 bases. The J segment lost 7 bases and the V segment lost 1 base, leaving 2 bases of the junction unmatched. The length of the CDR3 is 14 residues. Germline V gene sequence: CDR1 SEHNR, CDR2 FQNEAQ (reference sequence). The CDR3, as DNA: TGTGCCAGCAGCTTAGGCGGGAGGGGGAATGAGCAGTTCTTC. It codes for CASSLGGRGNEQFF. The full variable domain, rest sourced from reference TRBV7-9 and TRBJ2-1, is DTGVSQNPRHKITKRGQNVTFRCDPISEHNRLYWYRQTLGQGPEFLTYFQNEAQLEKSRLLSDRFSAERPKGSFSTLEIQRTEQGDSAMYLCASSLGGRGNEQFFGPGTRLTVL.

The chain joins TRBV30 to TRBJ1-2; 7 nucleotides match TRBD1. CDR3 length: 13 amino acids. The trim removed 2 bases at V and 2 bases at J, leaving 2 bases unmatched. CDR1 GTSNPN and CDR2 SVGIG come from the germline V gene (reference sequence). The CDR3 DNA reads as TGTGCCTGGAGTAAGGACAGGAACTATGGCTACACCTTC. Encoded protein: CAWSKDRNYGYTF. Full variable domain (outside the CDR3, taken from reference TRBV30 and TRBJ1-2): SQTIHQWPATLVQPVGSPLSLECTVEGTSNPNLYWYRQAAGRGLQLLFYSVGIGQISSEVPQNLSASRPQDRQFILSSKKLLLSDSGFYLCAWSKDRNYGYTFGSGTRLTVV.

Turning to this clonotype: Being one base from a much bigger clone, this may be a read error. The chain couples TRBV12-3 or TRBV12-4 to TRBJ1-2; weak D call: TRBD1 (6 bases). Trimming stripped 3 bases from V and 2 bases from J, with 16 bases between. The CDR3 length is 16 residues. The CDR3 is CASSFERRRGNYGYTF. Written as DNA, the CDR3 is TGTGCCAGCAGTTTCGAACGTCGCAGGGGCAACTATGGCTACACCTTC.

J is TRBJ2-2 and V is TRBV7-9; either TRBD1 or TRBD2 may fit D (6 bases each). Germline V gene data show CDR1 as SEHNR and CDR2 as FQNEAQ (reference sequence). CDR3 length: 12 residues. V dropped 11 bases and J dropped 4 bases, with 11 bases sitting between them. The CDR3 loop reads CARGRGTGELFF. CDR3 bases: TGTGCCCGGGGGCGCGGCACCGGGGAGCTGTTTTTT. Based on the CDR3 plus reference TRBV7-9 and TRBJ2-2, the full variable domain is DTGVSQNPRHKITKRGQNVTFRCDPISEHNRLYWYRQTLGQGPEFLTYFQNEAQLEKSRLLSDRFSAERPKGSFSTLEIQRTEQGDSAMYLCARGRGTGELFFGEGSRLTVL.